This TCR beta chain was sequenced in a study of CD8 T cells in ankylosing spondylitis. The study, taken as a whole, reports: Among TCR beta sequences, a motif of under 10 highly homologous variants appeared characteristic of ankylosing spondylitis blood. Within peripheral blood, clones linked to disease were CD8+ and relatively rare. Past research had described some motif variants in reactive arthritis synovial fluid and blood. The authors reported significant enrichment of disease-linked clones in matched ankylosing spondylitis synovial fluid.

In this sample, this clonotype turned up many times. Its antigen is not known. The V end was cut by 4 bases, the J end by 1 base, with 10 bases between. Germline V gene data show CDR1 as SQVTM and CDR2 as ANQGSEA. There are 13 residues in the CDR3. Researchers built TCR beta libraries using quantitative 5'-RACE with molecular barcodes. TCRdb ran MiXCR on the 5' RACE reads and lists one entry per CDR3 protein. The sample has a few hundred thousand distinct CDR3 sequences, about 13% seen once. Sequenced input: blood, either unsorted or a sorted T cell fraction (not recorded which). The chain combines TRBV29-1 with TRBJ2-5; a possible D gene is TRBD2 (5 bases). The receptor's source is a male donor with ankylosing spondylitis. The CDR3 DNA is TGCAGCGTTGGAAGCAGCGGCCAAGAGACCCAGTACTTC. This gives the protein CSVGSSGQETQYF.